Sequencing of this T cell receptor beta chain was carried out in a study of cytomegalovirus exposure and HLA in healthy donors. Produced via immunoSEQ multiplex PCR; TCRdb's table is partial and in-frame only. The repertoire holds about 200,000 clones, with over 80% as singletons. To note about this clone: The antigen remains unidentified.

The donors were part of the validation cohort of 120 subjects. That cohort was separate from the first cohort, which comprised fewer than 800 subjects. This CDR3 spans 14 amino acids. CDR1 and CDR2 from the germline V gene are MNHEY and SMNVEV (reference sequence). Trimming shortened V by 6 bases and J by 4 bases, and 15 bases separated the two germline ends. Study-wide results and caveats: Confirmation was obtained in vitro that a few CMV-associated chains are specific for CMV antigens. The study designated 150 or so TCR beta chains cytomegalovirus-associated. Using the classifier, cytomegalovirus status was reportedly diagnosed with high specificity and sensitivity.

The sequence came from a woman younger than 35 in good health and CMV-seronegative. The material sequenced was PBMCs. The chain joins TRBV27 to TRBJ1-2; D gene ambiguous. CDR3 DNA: TGTGCCAGCAGAGAAAGTTTTAGGGCCTATGGCTACACCTTC. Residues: CASRESFRAYGYTF.